One and the same sample provided the 11 T cell receptor beta chains below, sequenced in a study of blood T cell repertoires in COVID-19. Here immunoSEQ multiplex PCR was the method, and the copy in TCRdb shows in-frame clones only, minus some. The repertoire holds approximately 200,000 clones, 70% to 90% seen once, with 11% in the top ten. The sequenced sample was peripheral blood. These TCRs come from a human donor with active or convalescent COVID-19. The donor label of this sample is uncertain.

About this clone itself: Additional DNA sequences in this sample encode the identical CDR3. The rearrangement joins TRBV25-1 to TRBJ1-5, with 8 bases identical to TRBD1. The CDR3 runs 15 residues. Per germline, CDR1 MGHDK and CDR2 SYGVNS. Losses at the gene ends were 3 bases for V and 1 base for J; bases not matched to a gene: 2. In nucleotides, the CDR3 is TGTGCCAGCAGTGAGACAGGGGCCAGCAATCAGCCCCAGCATTTT. Amino acids: CASSETGASNQPQHF.

The chain employs TRBV3-1 (or the pseudogene TRBV3-2) and TRBJ1-1; TRBD1 is a possible D gene (5 bases). The germline V gene has CDR1 LGHDT and CDR2 YNNKEL (reference sequence). This CDR3 contains 15 residues. Trimming cost V 7 bases and J 2 bases, with 17 bases left between them. This CDR3 is CASIPWGGSNTEAFF. CDR3 in DNA: TGTGCCAGCATCCCGTGGGGCGGCTCAAACACTGAAGCTTTCTTT.

The rearrangement links TRBV5-1 to TRBJ2-2; D is perhaps TRBD1 (5 bases). The germline CDR1 and CDR2 sequences are SGHRS and YFSETQ. V was pared by 0 bases and J by 5 bases, with 11 bases between. The CDR3 is made up of 15 amino acids. This chain's CDR3 is CASSLEPGRTGELFF. CDR3 sequence (DNA): TGCGCCAGCAGCTTGGAGCCAGGGCGGACCGGGGAGCTGTTTTTT.

J is TRBJ1-6 and V is TRBV6-2 or TRBV6-3, with D unclear. The CDR3 loop spans 15 amino acids. Trimming removed 0 bases at V and 10 bases at J, with 13 bases between. Germline V lookup: CDR1 MNHEY, CDR2 SVGEGT. CDR3 region: CASSYSSGHSSPLHF. DNA for the CDR3: TGTGCCAGCAGTTACTCCAGCGGTCATAGCTCACCCCTCCACTTT.

The V and J genes are TRBV28 and TRBJ2-7; D is possibly TRBD1 (5 bases). From germline, CDR1 is MDHEN and CDR2 SYDVKM. The CDR3 runs 17 residues. The V end lost 6 bases, the J end lost 2 bases, and 23 bases lay between the germline ends. This chain's CDR3 is CASRPPLSLTDPYEQYF. The CDR3 DNA follows: TGTGCCAGCAGACCGCCCCTTTCATTGACAGATCCCTACGAGCAGTACTTC.

The V call is TRBV7-8, the J call TRBJ2-1; 11 bases align to TRBD1. The V and J ends lost 5 bases and 10 bases, in that order; junction bases with no gene match: 7. CDR3 length equals 14 residues. Germline CDR1 SGHVS, CDR2 FQNEAQ. CDR3 loop: CASSPGQGAGEQFF. CDR3 DNA: TGTGCCAGCAGCCCTGGACAGGGGGCAGGGGAGCAGTTCTTC.

The V call is TRBV2, the J call TRBJ1-1; D possibly corresponds to TRBD1 (5 bases). Between the trimmed V and J ends, which lost 6 bases and 1 base, there was a span of 12 bases. Germline values: CDR1 SNHLY, CDR2 FYNNEI. CDR3 size: 14 residues. DNA for the CDR3: TGTGCCAGCAGACAGGACGGAAAGAACACTGAAGCTTTCTTT. Its protein is CASRQDGKNTEAFF.

CDR3 DNA sequence: TGTGCCAGCAGCTTAGTTGTGAGTAGCAATCAGCCCCAGCATTTT. Translation gives CASSLVVSSNQPQHF. This chain connects TRBV7-9 to TRBJ1-5; unclear D gene. There are 15 residues in the CDR3. Germline-derived CDR1 and CDR2 are SEHNR and FQNEAQ (reference sequence). With 1 base removed from V and 0 bases from J, the gap between germline ends came to 7 bases.

As to this clone: The sample carries other DNA sequences with the same CDR3. V usage is TRBV7-9 and J usage is TRBJ2-7; D not resolved. V dropped 1 base and J dropped 7 bases, with 5 bases sitting between them. CDR1 is SEHNR, CDR2 FQNEAQ, per germline (reference sequence). This CDR3 is built from 11 residues. Here the CDR3 DNA reads TGTGCCAGCAGCTTAGGGCGGGAGCAGTACTTC. It specifies CASSLGREQYF.

CDR3 in DNA: TGTGCCAGCAGTCCTTCCGGTCAGCCCCAGCATTTT. This gives the protein CASSPSGQPQHF. This rearrangement joins TRBV28 to TRBJ1-5, with D hard to call. V was clipped by 5 bases and J by 6 bases, with 8 bases between them. CDR1 MDHEN and CDR2 SYDVKM come from the germline V gene. The length of the CDR3 is 12 residues. The whole variable domain, remainder taken from reference TRBV28 and TRBJ1-5, is DVKVTQSSRYLVKRTGEKVFLECVQDMDHENMFWYRQDPGLGLRLIYFSYDVKMKEKGDIPEGYSVSREKKERFSLILESASTNQTSMYLCASSPSGQPQHFGDGTRLSIL.

The chain combines TRBV7-3 with TRBJ2-1, with TRBD1 matching over 8 bases. CDR3 length: 15 residues. With 5 bases clipped from V and 4 bases from J, the junction kept 7 bases outside the gene matches. Germline-derived CDR1 and CDR2 are SGHTA and FQGTGA. CDR3 bases: TGTGCCAGCAGCCAGGACAGGGCCATGTACAATGAGCAGTTCTTC. The encoded protein is CASSQDRAMYNEQFF.